This T cell receptor (beta chain) was sequenced for a study of Graves' ophthalmopathy and Graves' hyperthyroidism. The overall study: Before any treatment was given, at initial diagnosis, peripheral blood was collected. Points from the study as a whole: Sensitivity of about 91% and specificity of approximately 76% were achieved when a 13-signature model separated ophthalmopathy from stable hyperthyroidism.

Germline-derived CDR1 and CDR2 are MDHEN and SYDVKM. This CDR3 has 13 residues. With V trimmed by 5 bases and J by 8 bases, 2 bases remained unmatched. This clonotype was recorded at least ten times. As yet, its antigen is unknown. Amplifying from RNA transcripts, the study obtained TCR beta CDR3 regions. HTBI primers primed a first-round RT-PCR, and a second-round multiplex PCR followed. Each CDR3 protein gets one entry after TCRdb re-called the multiplex PCR reads with MiXCR. The sample has 200,000 to 250,000 distinct CDR3 sequences; approximately 21% are singletons. The TCR was taken from a woman aged 45-59 years with Graves' ophthalmopathy. The V and J genes are TRBV28 and TRBJ1-6, with TRBD1 matching 8 bases. The sequencing input was peripheral blood. The CDR3: CASSRQGYSPLHF. The CDR3 DNA is TGTGCCAGCAGTCGACAGGGGTATTCACCCCTCCACTTT. Full variable domain (missing parts from reference TRBV28 and TRBJ1-6): DVKVTQSSRYLVKRTGEKVFLECVQDMDHENMFWYRQDPGLGLRLIYFSYDVKMKEKGDIPEGYSVSREKKERFSLILESASTNQTSMYLCASSRQGYSPLHFGNGTRLTVT.